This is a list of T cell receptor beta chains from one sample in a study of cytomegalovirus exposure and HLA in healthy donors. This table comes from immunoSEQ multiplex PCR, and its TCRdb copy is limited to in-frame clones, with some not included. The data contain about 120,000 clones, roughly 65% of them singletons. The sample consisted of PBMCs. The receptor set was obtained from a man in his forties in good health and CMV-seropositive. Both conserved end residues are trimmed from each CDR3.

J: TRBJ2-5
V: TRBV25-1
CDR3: ATSRGSSVQETQY

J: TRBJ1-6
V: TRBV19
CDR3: ASSRGTGSSYNSPLH

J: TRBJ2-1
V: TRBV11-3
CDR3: ASSLRGGAYNEQF

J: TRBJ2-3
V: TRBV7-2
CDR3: ASSQPSGDTQY

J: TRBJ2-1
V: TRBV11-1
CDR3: ASSPQRGGRYEQF

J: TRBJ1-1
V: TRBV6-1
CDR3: ASSEYREYTEAF

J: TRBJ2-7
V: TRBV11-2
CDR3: ASSQGGLAGDYEQY

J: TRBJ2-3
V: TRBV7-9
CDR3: ASSREGVRGDTQY

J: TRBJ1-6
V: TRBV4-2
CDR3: ASSHLQGAGNSPLH

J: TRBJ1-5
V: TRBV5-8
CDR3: ASSQGAWQPQH

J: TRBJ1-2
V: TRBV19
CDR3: ASSTGFQGYT

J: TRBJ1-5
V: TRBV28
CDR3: ASSSPEVGNQPQH

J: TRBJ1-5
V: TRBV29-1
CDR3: SVETGPDQPQH

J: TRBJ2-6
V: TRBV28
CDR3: ASSRDSSGANVLT

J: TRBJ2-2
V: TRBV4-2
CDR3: ASSQVGGGGELF

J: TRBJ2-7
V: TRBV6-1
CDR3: ASSENDWRGYEQY

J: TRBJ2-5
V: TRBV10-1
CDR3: ASRRTSGTWYQETQY

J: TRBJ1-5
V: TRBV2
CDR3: ASSVPGQGNQPQH

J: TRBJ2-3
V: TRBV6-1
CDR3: ASSPRGLGTDTQY

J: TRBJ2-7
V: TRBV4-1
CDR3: ASSQVPGQYSYEQY

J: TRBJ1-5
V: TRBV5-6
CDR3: ASSFGGRGYDQPQH

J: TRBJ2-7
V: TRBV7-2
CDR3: ASSLGRGYEQY

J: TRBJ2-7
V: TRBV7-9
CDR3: ASSKRQGAYEQY

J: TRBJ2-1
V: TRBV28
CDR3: ASSFRLAGVQF

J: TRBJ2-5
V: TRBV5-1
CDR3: ASSLLADQETQY

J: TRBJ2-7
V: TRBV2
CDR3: ASSDGRGDYEQY

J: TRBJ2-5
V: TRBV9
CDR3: ASSGQGATETQY

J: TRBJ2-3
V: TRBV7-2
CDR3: ASSLVSTSGQY

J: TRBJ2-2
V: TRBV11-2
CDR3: ASSLGGLAGLGRGELF

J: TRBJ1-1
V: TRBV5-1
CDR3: ASSLYQVNTEAF

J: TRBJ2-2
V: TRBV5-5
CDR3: ASSRDASNTGELF

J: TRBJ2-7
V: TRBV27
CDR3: ASSLAPISGTTFTYEQY

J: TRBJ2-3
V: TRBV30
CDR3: AWSTGNTDTQY

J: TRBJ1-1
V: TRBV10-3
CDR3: AIRPRQGLSRNTEAF

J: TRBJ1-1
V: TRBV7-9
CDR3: ASSMTANTEAF

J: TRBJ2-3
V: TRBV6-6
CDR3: ASSYSGQSRTDTQY

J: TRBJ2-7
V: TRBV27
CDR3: ASRWSLAGDYEQY

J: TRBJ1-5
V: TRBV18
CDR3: ASSRQGGGNQPQH

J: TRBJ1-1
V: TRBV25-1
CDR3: ASRDKGQQNTEAF

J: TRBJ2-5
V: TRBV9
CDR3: ASSVAGETQY

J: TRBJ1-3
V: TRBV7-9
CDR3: ASSSRTGEGNTIY

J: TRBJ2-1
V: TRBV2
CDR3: ASSAVSGNNEQF

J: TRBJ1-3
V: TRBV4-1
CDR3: ASSLTGQESSGNTIY

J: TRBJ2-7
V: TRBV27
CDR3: ASSFSGGNSYEQY

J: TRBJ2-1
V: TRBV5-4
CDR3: ASRAGPSRDNEQF

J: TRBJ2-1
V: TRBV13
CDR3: ASSLGEGLAGEQF